This TCR beta chain derives from a study of cytomegalovirus exposure and HLA in healthy donors (dated by TCRdb to about 2017). The study in broad terms: An earlier analysis of roughly 500 of the donors reported 250 to 300 Gb of sequence data and 90 million to 120 million unique TCR beta sequences obtained from some 170 million T cells. An early release that covered roughly 600 HLA-typed donors contained 300 to 350 gigabases of sequencing data and roughly 84 million unique TCR sequences. Of the roughly 390 genotyped donors, approximately 80% were placed in the genetic ancestry cluster associated with self-reported Caucasian donors. The study aimed to test whether signatures of past pathogen exposure could be identified by cataloging public T cell receptors. The study profiled the T cell repertoires of fewer than 850 subjects by immunosequencing and related them to cytomegalovirus serostatus. A separate validation cohort of roughly 130 different subjects was used in addition to the roughly 640-subject first cohort. To predict cytomegalovirus infection status, the study brought together high-throughput TCR immunosequencing, statistical association of individual TCRs with disease status, and machine learning. A later analysis re-analyzed previously published TCR beta repertoires from roughly 600 donors and added high-resolution HLA genotyping to study TCR occurrence patterns. The later analysis used no new phenotypic data to find candidate immune exposures, relying instead on TCR beta sequences and their occurrence across donors. An earlier analysis of around 540 of the donors applied high-throughput TCR beta sequencing to assess whether each TCR beta V gene segment acted as functional or pseudogenic. Donor age, sex, ethnicity and CMV serostatus were compiled together with the repertoire data. Genome-wide SNP genotypes for about three fifths of the roughly 670 donors were used in a later genetic analysis, which treated that subset as a discovery cohort. All discovery cohort repertoires had been generated using a single sequencing platform. HLA typing included class I and class II loci at four-digit resolution. Typing coverage varied by locus: roughly 620-640 donors for A, B, C, DRB1 and DQB1; more than 500 for DQA1; around 570 for DPA1; around 490 for DPB1. Several DR-DQ haplotypes were handled as single units for association and clustering, since linkage in the cohort was strong. Among a few hundred genotyped donors of the cohort, an average of approximately 240,000 unique TCR beta nucleotide sequences were sequenced per donor, roughly a sixth of them non-productive.

In total, fewer than 750 healthy bone marrow donors made up the cohort. At the time of sampling, all cohort members were nominally healthy, though unrecorded immune exposures were likely present. The donor was CMV seronegative and belonged to the group of several hundred seronegative cohort members. Every donor gave a peripheral blood sample, and the peripheral blood mononuclear cells from that sample were used for TCR beta sequencing. The Qiagen DNeasy Blood Extraction Kit was used to extract genomic DNA from the blood cell samples. The full study reports these points: In an earlier analysis of some 500 of the donors, most TCR beta V segments appeared in productive rearrangements about 87% or about 30% of the time, broadly matching IMGT annotations. Cytomegalovirus status was reported to be diagnosed by the classifier with high specificity and sensitivity in both the original and validation cohorts. According to the authors, the approach could potentially be generalized to other disease states and immunological phenotypes. Most TCR sequences were seen in very few donors, while some public TCRs were found in many individuals. Compared with the roughly 710-donor mean, donors in an Asian-associated ancestry cluster had fewer N-insertions in productive TCRs, according to a later genetic analysis. The cohort was sequenced for TCR beta chains only, and without alpha or paired-chain data the features that could be detected were limited. Over 15 rarely observed V segments, including chromosome 9 orphons, were excluded from the earlier analysis of a few hundred of the donors because counts were too low. A further reported finding was that TCR beta sequences accurately predicted the HLA-A and HLA-B alleles for most subjects in the first cohort. Correlated functional status among segregating V segments might be attributable to linkage disequilibrium, but an unknown experimental factor could not be ruled out. At a false discovery rate of 0.05, a later analysis linked 16,000 or so TCR beta sequences to specific HLA alleles. In a later analysis, HLA-associated TCR beta chains showed more clonal expansion and lower generation probabilities than non-associated chains that were equally common. CMV serostatus was the only immune exposure information available for the cohort. A few of the identified cytomegalovirus-associated TCR beta chains were confirmed in vitro to be specific for cytomegalovirus antigens. According to a later analysis, parvovirus B19, influenza, CMV and Epstein-Barr virus appeared linked to several top co-occurrence clusters. Assigning TCR associations to individual alleles was difficult when HLA alleles, especially DR and DQ, strongly co-occurred. In a later analysis, most CMV-associated TCR beta chains were found to appear HLA-restricted, with HLA associations seemingly driven largely by CMV exposure. A later analysis found that TCR association rates varied across HLA loci, with DRB1 alleles showing the most associated TCRs and HLA-C alleles the fewest. In the study, approximately 160 TCR beta chains were listed as associated with cytomegalovirus. An association between a missense DCLRE1C variant and V-gene and J-gene trimming of TCR beta chains was found in a later genetic analysis and replicated in an independent cohort. Because the 87-base-pair reads could not distinguish some IMGT-functional V segments, including TRBV6-2 and TRBV6-3, those segments were excluded. Roughly uniform sequencing depth across donors was assumed in presence/absence analyses, although this assumption may not hold. Because some donors lacked HLA typing at each locus, the association tests relied only on the typed subset. A group of highly shared sequence variants was considered likely to be a technical artifact of the sequencing pipeline.

As to this clone: No antigen is known for it. Within one base of it there is no much larger clone, and no base qualities were kept.

The library was built by means of the immunoSEQ multiplex PCR assay. The multiplex PCR relied on a mix of 60 forward primers for TCR Vbeta segments and 13 reverse primers for TCR Jbeta segments. The CDR3 region of rearranged TCR beta genes was amplified from genomic DNA with a multiplex PCR assay. The Illumina HiSeq System was used to sequence the amplified TCR beta libraries as 87-base-pair reads. The source study handled its data this way. In a later analysis, roughly 80 million unique TCR beta chains were counted across the approximately 670 repertoires, and around 10 million of these chains were shared by at least two donors. Raw reads were error-corrected and collapsed into unique sequences by a nearest-neighbor algorithm in which closely related sequences were merged to remove PCR and sequencing errors. V, D and J gene segments were assigned by aligning CDR3 sequences to IMGT reference sequences. Each retained sequence needed at least a six-nucleotide match to both a V gene segment and a J gene segment. A rearrangement counted as productive if the CDR3 had no stop codons and remained in frame with V and J, and every other rearrangement counted as non-productive. CDR3 was defined by IMGT convention, running from the second conserved V-encoded cysteine to the conserved J-encoded phenylalanine. Sequences without an unambiguous match to a single V gene segment were excluded from the earlier analysis of a few hundred of the donors. An earlier analysis of several hundred of the donors called V segments functional above 56.7% productive rearrangements and segregating when the between-donor standard deviation exceeded 5%. To diagnose cytomegalovirus status from the catalog of TCR beta chain sequences, a statistical classification framework was built. V and J gene assignment, in a later analysis, came from comparing TCR nucleotide sequences with IMGT/GENE-DB human TR gene sequences. A later analysis assigned CDR3 sequences and most-parsimonious VDJ recombination scenarios with the TCRdist pipeline. In a later analysis, each TCR beta chain was defined by its CDR3 amino acid sequence together with its V-gene family, and reads without a unique V-gene family were excluded. To address suspected cross-contamination and a sequencing artifact, a later analysis removed roughly 580 highly shared, low-generation-probability nucleotide sequences. A later analysis calculated a clonal expansion index for each public chain from normalized within-repertoire ranks of inferred template counts. In a later analysis, generation probabilities were computed using a VDJ recombination model fitted to out-of-frame rearrangements, and the results were checked against IGoR. In a later analysis, TCR-TCR, TCR-HLA and TCR-CMV co-occurrence was scored with hypergeometric tests, and a repertoire-size bias correction was applied to TCR pairs. In a later analysis, false discovery rates were estimated by permuting HLA or CMV assignments 20 times. In a later analysis, co-occurring TCRs were grouped using DBSCAN, with TCRdist sequence similarity added in when clustering inside HLA-allele-positive subsets. Co-occurrence clustering excluded repertoires with fewer than 30,000 or more than 120,000 public chains, plus five with anomalous nucleotide sharing. TCRdb stores this immuneACCESS table with in-frame sequences only. Part of the clones is absent; in the studies checked, under half of the shortfall reflects unresolved V genes, and no reason is known for the rest. The V and J calls and the clone size are those of that table, but D and trimming were determined from the DNA. The sample table records 200,000 or so clones; approximately 81% of these occur just once. The ten biggest clones cover around 0.24% of the sample.

There are 13 amino acids in the CDR3, from cysteine to phenylalanine inclusive. Only the CDR3 part of the read is kept: 39 bases, read in frame from the first base. Trimmed from V: 8 bases; trimmed from J: 6 bases; junction bases lacking a gene match: 9. CDR1 and CDR2 are read off the germline V gene as SNHLY and FYNNEI. The TCR originated in a boy aged 5-17 years in good health and CMV-seronegative. Sequenced: PBMCs. This chain is built from TRBV2 and TRBJ1-2; 7 bases in the junction line up with TRBD1. The bases are TGTGCCAGCCCGACAGGGTTTAAGAATGGCTACACCTTC. It is translated as CASPTGFKNGYTF.